The 13 T cell receptor beta chains below come from one sample, sequenced in a study of cytomegalovirus exposure and HLA in healthy donors. Primers for the PCR totalled 60 Vbeta and 13 Jbeta. Generated by immunoSEQ multiplex PCR, the TCRdb table keeps only in-frame clones and is missing some. Of some 120,000 clones in the sample, 81% were seen once. Sequencing was performed on PBMCs. Receptors were obtained from a woman between 35 and 50 years old in good health and CMV-seronegative.

On this clone itself: A junction end diverges from the germline sequence, so it may reflect a read error. The chain has TRBV7-9 and TRBJ1-1; D perhaps matches TRBD1 (5 bases). Germline values: CDR1 SEHNR, CDR2 FQNEAQ (reference sequence). This CDR3 region has 15 residues. The CDR3 loop is CSSTSTVSGLAEAFF. The DNA of the CDR3 is TGTTCCAGCACCTCGACAGTATCGGGTCTCGCTGAAGCTTTCTTT.

This chain connects TRBV7-7 to TRBJ2-7, with 7 bases lining up with TRBD2. The CDR3 spans 17 residues. V shed 5 bases and J 3 bases; nucleotides not matched to a gene: 16. The germline V gene has CDR1 SSHAT and CDR2 FNYEAQ (reference sequence). CDR3 loop: CASSGIPGGIPLYEQYF. The CDR3 coding sequence is TGTGCCAGCAGCGGGATACCCGGGGGGATACCCCTCTACGAGCAGTACTTC.

This chain joins TRBV7-3 and TRBJ2-3; 9 bases map to TRBD2. V trimming: 2 bases; J trimming: 0 bases; junction bases outside the gene matches: 12. The CDR3 is 19 amino acids. Germline CDR1 reads SGHTA; CDR2 reads FQGTGA. In nucleotides, the CDR3 is TGTGCCAGCAGCTTACAAGTAGCGCGCGGGAGGGCTAGCACAGATACGCAGTATTTT. Its translation is CASSLQVARGRASTDTQYF.

The gene calls are TRBV13 and TRBJ1-2; the D gene is possibly TRBD1 (5 bases). The ends were cut back, 5 bases at V and 7 bases at J, with 14 bases in the middle. Germline loops: CDR1 PRHDT, CDR2 FYEKMQ (reference sequence). The CDR3 has 13 amino acids. CDR3 loop: CASSPLRGFGYTF. The CDR3 nucleotides are TGTGCCAGCAGCCCCCTGCGGGGCTTTGGCTACACCTTC.

The genes are TRBV11-2 and TRBJ2-5; 11 nucleotides line up with TRBD2. The CDR3 loop spans 16 amino acids. The V gene's germline CDR1 is SGHAT and CDR2 FQNNGV. V lost 4 bases to trimming and J lost 2 bases; unmatched junction nucleotides: 6. CDR3 amino acids: CASSSSASGRQETQYF. The CDR3 DNA reads TGTGCCAGCAGCTCCAGTGCTAGCGGGAGGCAAGAGACCCAGTACTTC.

This clone has just a few counts. CDR3 loop: CASSQGITEAFF. The CDR3, as DNA: TGTGCCAGCTCACAGGGGATTACTGAAGCTTTCTTT. The chain recombines TRBV18 with TRBJ1-1, with TRBD1 as a possible D gene (5 bases). V shed 4 bases and J shed 5 bases, with 8 bases lying between them. The CDR3 contains 12 residues. In germline, CDR1 is KGHSH, CDR2 LQKENI.

This clone has more than one count but fewer than ten. This rearrangement joins TRBV5-4 to TRBJ1-1; D is unclear. The CDR3 loop spans 13 amino acids. With 4 bases removed from V and 7 bases from J, the gap between germline ends came to 14 bases. The germline CDR1 and CDR2 sequences are SGHNT and YYREEE (reference sequence). The DNA of the CDR3 is TGTGCCAGCAGCGCAGCCGAGCGGAGTGAAGCTTTCTTT. It specifies CASSAAERSEAFF.

This chain uses TRBV7-2 with TRBJ2-2; 8 nucleotides agree with TRBD1. Per germline, CDR1 SGHTA and CDR2 FQGNSA. With 5 bases clipped from V and 4 bases from J, the junction kept 12 bases outside the gene matches. This CDR3 has 17 amino acids. As DNA, the CDR3 is TGTGCCAGCAGCCAGAAACGACAGGGGCAGGGCACCGGGGAGCTGTTTTTT. Translation gives CASSQKRQGQGTGELFF.

The chain links TRBV2 to TRBJ2-3, with 11 positions matching TRBD2. Trimming cost V 4 bases and J 5 bases; bases outside gene matches: 2. CDR3 length: 14 amino acids. Germline CDR1 is SNHLY and CDR2 is FYNNEI. Written as DNA, the CDR3 is TGTGCCAGCAGTGCCGGACTAGCGGGAGATACGCAGTATTTT. Amino acid sequence: CASSAGLAGDTQYF.

The chain uses TRBV5-1 and TRBJ2-1; the D is unclear. Germline V gene lookup returns CDR1 SGHRS and CDR2 YFSETQ. V was pared by 2 bases and J by 7 bases, with 16 bases between. This CDR3 contains 15 residues. The CDR3 bases are TGCGCCAGCAGCTTATTGGGCGACGAAGTAAATGAGCAGTTCTTC. It encodes CASSLLGDEVNEQFF.

This sequence joins TRBV7-3 and TRBJ2-1; 10 bases line up with TRBD2. Germline CDR1 is SGHTA and CDR2 is FQGTGA. This CDR3 comprises 16 residues. Germline trimming cut 5 bases from V and 4 bases from J; bases unmatched to any gene: 8. CDR3 nucleotides: TGTGCCAGCAGCCGGACTAGCGGAGCTCTGTACAATGAGCAGTTCTTC. Its translation: CASSRTSGALYNEQFF.

This clone was picked up a small number of times. CDR3: CASRQLAGGPDTQYF. The CDR3 bases are TGCGCCAGCAGGCAACTAGCGGGGGGTCCAGATACGCAGTATTTT. This chain uses TRBV4-1 with TRBJ2-3, with 12 nucleotides matching TRBD2. V lost 6 bases and J lost 4; bases outside the gene matches: 5. Germline V gene lookup returns CDR1 MGHRA and CDR2 YSYEKL. CDR3 length equals 15 residues.

This clone was seen more than once but under ten times. The chain carries TRBV7-9 and TRBJ1-4, with D unclear. CDR3 size: 15 residues. Per germline, CDR1 SEHNR and CDR2 FQNEAQ (reference sequence). The V and J ends lost 2 bases and 8 bases respectively, with 15 bases between them. The CDR3 nucleotides are TGTGCCAGCAGCTTACATTTGGGAGGTGGAGAAAAACTGTTTTTT. Its translation: CASSLHLGGGEKLFF.